These T cell receptor beta chains were read from a single sample in a study of early T cells in non-severe SARS-CoV-2 infection. TCRdb re-derived calls from the 5' RACE reads in MiXCR, one entry per CDR3 protein. The sample lists 70,000 to 85,000 distinct CDR3 sequences, about 12% occurring once. Material: whole blood. These receptors all come from an adult who was a healthcare worker with PCR-confirmed SARS-CoV-2 infection or an uninfected control (not recorded which). Both conserved end residues are part of each CDR3. The D gene is left open where the match is weak. A clone size is listed for some rows: how often the clone was seen (once, few, many), or a class if it is expanded.

CDR3 DNA: TGTGCCAGCAGCCAAGATCTCCGCAGGGACACAGATACGCAGTATTTT
CDR3 protein: CASSQDLRRDTDTQYF
clone size: many
J gene: TRBJ2-3
V gene: TRBV3-1
D gene: -
CDR3 length: 16

CDR3 DNA: TGTGCCATCAGAGGGGGGATGGACAGGCAAGAGACCCAGTACTTC
CDR3 protein: CAIRGGMDRQETQYF
clone size: many
J gene: TRBJ2-5
V gene: TRBV10-3
D gene: -
CDR3 length: 15

CDR3 DNA: TGTGCCAGCAGCTCCGACCTTAACAATGAGCAGTTCTTC
CDR3 protein: CASSSDLNNEQFF
clone size: many
J gene: TRBJ2-1
V gene: TRBV11-2
D gene: -
CDR3 length: 13

CDR3 DNA: TGTGCCAGCAGTTCATATGCTAGGGATATAATCGTCTATGGCTACACCTTC
CDR3 protein: CASSSYARDIIVYGYTF
clone size: many
J gene: TRBJ1-2
V gene: TRBV28
D gene: -
CDR3 length: 17

CDR3 DNA: TGCGCCAGCAGCCAAGACAGCTGGGGCTATGGCTACACCTTC
CDR3 protein: CASSQDSWGYGYTF
clone size: few
J gene: TRBJ1-2
V gene: TRBV4-1
D gene: -
CDR3 length: 14

CDR3 DNA: TGTGCCAGCAGTATAGGGGCTGGAAACACCATATATTTT
CDR3 protein: CASSIGAGNTIYF
clone size: -
J gene: TRBJ1-3
V gene: TRBV6-6
D gene: -
CDR3 length: 13

CDR3 DNA: TGTGCCAGCACTACCCCCCCCGGGACTTGGCAGTATTTT
CDR3 protein: CASTTPPGTWQYF
clone size: many
J gene: TRBJ2-3
V gene: TRBV28
D gene: -
CDR3 length: 13

CDR3 DNA: TGTGCCAGCTCACCGGGAAATGGGGCCAACGTCCTGACTTTC
CDR3 protein: CASSPGNGANVLTF
clone size: many
J gene: TRBJ2-6
V gene: TRBV18
D gene: -
CDR3 length: 14

CDR3 DNA: TGTGCCAGCAGTTTAACCCGGGACAGTGCCCTGGGACTGTTTTTT
CDR3 protein: CASSLTRDSALGLFF
clone size: many
J gene: TRBJ1-4
V gene: TRBV27
D gene: TRBD1
CDR3 length: 15

CDR3 DNA: TGTGCCACCAGTGCAGAGGGGTTTTCTTCGGGGCAAGAGACCCAGTACTTC
CDR3 protein: CATSAEGFSSGQETQYF
clone size: few
J gene: TRBJ2-5
V gene: TRBV24-1
D gene: -
CDR3 length: 17

CDR3 DNA: TGTGCCAGCAGACAGGGGGCGCAGACCGGGGAGCTGTTTTTT
CDR3 protein: CASRQGAQTGELFF
clone size: few
J gene: TRBJ2-2
V gene: TRBV12-3/TRBV12-4
D gene: TRBD1
CDR3 length: 14

CDR3 DNA: TGTGCCAGCAGTCCGCACCCAGGGGGGTCCTACGAGCAGTACTTC
CDR3 protein: CASSPHPGGSYEQYF
clone size: -
J gene: TRBJ2-7
V gene: TRBV12-3/TRBV12-4
D gene: -
CDR3 length: 15

CDR3 DNA: TGTGCCAGTCAGTTCAGGGGATATGGCTATGGCTACACCTTC
CDR3 protein: CASQFRGYGYGYTF
clone size: many
J gene: TRBJ1-2
V gene: TRBV2
D gene: -
CDR3 length: 14

CDR3 DNA: TGCGCCAGCAGCTCCGGACACTCTGGGGCCAACGTCCTGACTTTC
CDR3 protein: CASSSGHSGANVLTF
clone size: many
J gene: TRBJ2-6
V gene: TRBV5-1
D gene: -
CDR3 length: 15

CDR3 DNA: TGTGCCAGCCGCCCCGGGGACAGGGGCCATACTTACGAGCAGTACTTC
CDR3 protein: CASRPGDRGHTYEQYF
clone size: few
J gene: TRBJ2-7
V gene: TRBV12-3/TRBV12-4
D gene: TRBD1
CDR3 length: 16

CDR3 DNA: TGCAGTGCCGAACTAGCGGGGGTCCCTACCTCCTACGAGCAGTACTTC
CDR3 protein: CSAELAGVPTSYEQYF
clone size: -
J gene: TRBJ2-7
V gene: TRBV20-1
D gene: TRBD2
CDR3 length: 16

CDR3 DNA: TGTGCCAACATCGGAGGTTTATGGGGGGACTCTGGAAACACCATATATTTT
CDR3 protein: CANIGGLWGDSGNTIYF
clone size: -
J gene: TRBJ1-3
V gene: TRBV21-1
D gene: -
CDR3 length: 17

CDR3 DNA: TGTGCCAGCAGCTTAGCAACACCGGGACAGGAGGAGCTGTTTTTT
CDR3 protein: CASSLATPGQEELFF
clone size: many
J gene: TRBJ2-2
V gene: TRBV7-9
D gene: TRBD1
CDR3 length: 15

CDR3 DNA: TGTGCCAGCAGTCTCGGGACTGCCACAGATACGCAGTATTTT
CDR3 protein: CASSLGTATDTQYF
clone size: many
J gene: TRBJ2-3
V gene: TRBV28
D gene: -
CDR3 length: 14

CDR3 DNA: TGTGCCAGCAACCCAGGGGACACAGATACGCAGTATTTT
CDR3 protein: CASNPGDTDTQYF
clone size: -
J gene: TRBJ2-3
V gene: TRBV7-3
D gene: -
CDR3 length: 13

CDR3 DNA: TGTGCCAGCAGCTTAGACCACAACTCTGGGGCCAACGTCCTGACTTTC
CDR3 protein: CASSLDHNSGANVLTF
clone size: many
J gene: TRBJ2-6
V gene: TRBV7-9
D gene: -
CDR3 length: 16

CDR3 DNA: TGCAGTGCTAGAGATCCCACTAGCGGCCACAATGAGCAGTTCTTC
CDR3 protein: CSARDPTSGHNEQFF
clone size: few
J gene: TRBJ2-1
V gene: TRBV20-1
D gene: TRBD2
CDR3 length: 15

CDR3 DNA: TGTGCCAGCAGCTTCCCCCTGGGAGACCACGAGCAGTACTTC
CDR3 protein: CASSFPLGDHEQYF
clone size: many
J gene: TRBJ2-7
V gene: TRBV5-4
D gene: -
CDR3 length: 14

CDR3 DNA: TGCAGTGCTAAGCTGGCGGGGGGCGCGGCTAATGAAAAACTGTTTTTT
CDR3 protein: CSAKLAGGAANEKLFF
clone size: many
J gene: TRBJ1-4
V gene: TRBV20-1
D gene: -
CDR3 length: 16

CDR3 DNA: TGCAGCGCCTATTCGATAAGGACAGGGTTGCGTTCACCCCTCCACTTT
CDR3 protein: CSAYSIRTGLRSPLHF
clone size: -
J gene: TRBJ1-6
V gene: TRBV29-1
D gene: TRBD1
CDR3 length: 16

CDR3 DNA: TGCAGCGCCGCTCCGGGACAGATAGGTTACGAGCAGTACTTC
CDR3 protein: CSAAPGQIGYEQYF
clone size: many
J gene: TRBJ2-7
V gene: TRBV29-1
D gene: TRBD1
CDR3 length: 14

CDR3 DNA: TGTGCCAGCAGCTTAGAGGGGTCGGGACCTCGTTCCGGGGAGCTGTTTTTT
CDR3 protein: CASSLEGSGPRSGELFF
clone size: few
J gene: TRBJ2-2
V gene: TRBV11-2
D gene: -
CDR3 length: 17

CDR3 DNA: TGCGCCAGCAGTGAGTCGAAGACAGTGAACACTGAAGCTTTCTTT
CDR3 protein: CASSESKTVNTEAFF
clone size: -
J gene: TRBJ1-1
V gene: TRBV10-2
D gene: -
CDR3 length: 15

CDR3 DNA: TGTGCCAGCAGCCAGATAGACCAGCCTAAACTTAAATACTACAATGAGCAGTTCTTC
CDR3 protein: CASSQIDQPKLKYYNEQFF
clone size: -
J gene: TRBJ2-1
V gene: TRBV14
D gene: -
CDR3 length: 19

CDR3 DNA: TGTGCCAGCAGTTCGTACGGGGCGGGCCGAGGGGATACGCAGTATTTT
CDR3 protein: CASSSYGAGRGDTQYF
clone size: few
J gene: TRBJ2-3
V gene: TRBV12-3/TRBV12-4
D gene: -
CDR3 length: 16

CDR3 DNA: TGTGCCAGCAGCTTTCGAGCGGGGGGAAGCACAGATACGCTGTATTTT
CDR3 protein: CASSFRAGGSTDTLYF
clone size: -
J gene: TRBJ2-3
V gene: TRBV11-2
D gene: TRBD2
CDR3 length: 16

CDR3 DNA: TGCGCCAGCAGCAAGGGACAGGGGAAGATACCGATCACCTTC
CDR3 protein: CASSKGQGKIPITF
clone size: few
J gene: TRBJ1-2
V gene: TRBV10-1
D gene: TRBD1
CDR3 length: 14

CDR3 DNA: TGCGCCAGCAGCCCGCAAGATGGGTATTCACCCCTCCACTTT
CDR3 protein: CASSPQDGYSPLHF
clone size: -
J gene: TRBJ1-6
V gene: TRBV4-1
D gene: -
CDR3 length: 14

CDR3 DNA: TGTGCCTGGAGTCCATCGGCGACGAACACTGAAGCTTTCTTT
CDR3 protein: CAWSPSATNTEAFF
clone size: many
J gene: TRBJ1-1
V gene: TRBV30
D gene: -
CDR3 length: 14

CDR3 DNA: TGCAGCCCGGGACTAGCGGGAGGAATGAGAAACAATGAGCAGTTCTTC
CDR3 protein: CSPGLAGGMRNNEQFF
clone size: many
J gene: TRBJ2-1
V gene: TRBV29-1
D gene: TRBD2
CDR3 length: 16

CDR3 DNA: TGCGCCAGCAGCCCGGAGGGACTAGGTCCAGACAATGAGCAGTTCTTC
CDR3 protein: CASSPEGLGPDNEQFF
clone size: few
J gene: TRBJ2-1
V gene: TRBV5-1
D gene: TRBD2
CDR3 length: 16

CDR3 DNA: TGTGCCAGTAGTATAGGTCTAGCGGGGATCCCCGGGGAGCTGTTTTTT
CDR3 protein: CASSIGLAGIPGELFF
clone size: few
J gene: TRBJ2-2
V gene: TRBV19
D gene: TRBD2
CDR3 length: 16

CDR3 DNA: TGTGCCAGCAGCCCCGGGGGCAAGAACACTGAAGCCTTCTTT
CDR3 protein: CASSPGGKNTEAFF
clone size: -
J gene: TRBJ1-1
V gene: TRBV7-8
D gene: -
CDR3 length: 14

CDR3 DNA: TGTGCTAGTGGTATCGGACAGGGGAGACTGTTTTTT
CDR3 protein: CASGIGQGRLFF
clone size: many
J gene: TRBJ1-4
V gene: TRBV12-5
D gene: TRBD1
CDR3 length: 12

CDR3 DNA: TGCAGTGCGACCCAGACAGCGGACACAGAAGAGACCCAGTACTTC
CDR3 protein: CSATQTADTEETQYF
clone size: -
J gene: TRBJ2-5
V gene: TRBV20-1
D gene: -
CDR3 length: 15

CDR3 DNA: TGTGCCAGCAGCCAAGGGACTTTCCTTTACAATGAGCAGTTCTTC
CDR3 protein: CASSQGTFLYNEQFF
clone size: many
J gene: TRBJ2-1
V gene: TRBV4-2
D gene: -
CDR3 length: 15

CDR3 DNA: TGCGCCAGCAGCCAAGCTGAAAGGGTCGGTACGCAGTATTTT
CDR3 protein: CASSQAERVGTQYF
clone size: -
J gene: TRBJ2-3
V gene: TRBV4-1
D gene: -
CDR3 length: 14

CDR3 DNA: TGTGCCAGCAGTTTATATACCGGGGGTCAGCCCCAGCATTTT
CDR3 protein: CASSLYTGGQPQHF
clone size: -
J gene: TRBJ1-5
V gene: TRBV28
D gene: -
CDR3 length: 14

CDR3 DNA: TGTGCCAGCAGCCAAGCAACGGGAGGGCCAACAGATACGCAGTATTTT
CDR3 protein: CASSQATGGPTDTQYF
clone size: many
J gene: TRBJ2-3
V gene: TRBV3-1
D gene: TRBD2
CDR3 length: 16

CDR3 DNA: TGTGCCAGCAGCCGGAGAGGGGTTTGGGACACCGGGGAGCTGTTTTTT
CDR3 protein: CASSRRGVWDTGELFF
clone size: many
J gene: TRBJ2-2
V gene: TRBV28
D gene: -
CDR3 length: 16

CDR3 DNA: TGCAGTGCCATGAGGCCAGGGCAGGGTGGGGAACTGTTTTTT
CDR3 protein: CSAMRPGQGGELFF
clone size: -
J gene: TRBJ1-4
V gene: TRBV20-1
D gene: -
CDR3 length: 14

CDR3 DNA: TGTGCCAGCAGCCCTTCGAGGGGTTGGGATCAGCCCCAGCATTTT
CDR3 protein: CASSPSRGWDQPQHF
clone size: -
J gene: TRBJ1-5
V gene: TRBV12-3/TRBV12-4
D gene: -
CDR3 length: 15

CDR3 DNA: TGCAGCGTTGAAGCGGGGGGCTACACCTTC
CDR3 protein: CSVEAGGYTF
clone size: -
J gene: TRBJ1-2
V gene: TRBV29-1
D gene: -
CDR3 length: 10

CDR3 DNA: TGTGCCAGCAGTTACCCTAGCAGGCGGAGGATACCCAGCGGGCGCACAGATACGCAGTATTTT
CDR3 protein: CASSYPSRRRIPSGRTDTQYF
clone size: many
J gene: TRBJ2-3
V gene: TRBV6-2/TRBV6-3
D gene: -
CDR3 length: 21

CDR3 DNA: TGTGCCAGCAGCTTCGAGTGGACAGGGACAGATACGCAGTATTTT
CDR3 protein: CASSFEWTGTDTQYF
clone size: -
J gene: TRBJ2-3
V gene: TRBV6-2/TRBV6-3
D gene: TRBD1
CDR3 length: 15

CDR3 DNA: TGCAGTGCCCTTCGGGACCAAGAGACCCAGTACTTC
CDR3 protein: CSALRDQETQYF
clone size: many
J gene: TRBJ2-5
V gene: TRBV20-1
D gene: -
CDR3 length: 12

CDR3 DNA: TGTGCCAGCAATCAAGGCGGGGCCCAGTACTTC
CDR3 protein: CASNQGGAQYF
clone size: many
J gene: TRBJ2-5
V gene: TRBV12-3/TRBV12-4
D gene: -
CDR3 length: 11